This entry lists 19 T cell receptor beta chains sequenced from one sample in a study of blood T cell repertoires in COVID-19 (dated by TCRdb to about 2020). Library preparation used the immunoSEQ multiplex PCR assay. TCRdb provides this immuneACCESS table in a form limited to in-frame rearrangements. Some clones are lacking; in checked studies, under half of them reflect an unresolved V gene, and why the rest are absent is not known. The sample yields some 150,000 clones; around 78% were counted once. Of the sample, 1.5% to 2% falls within the top ten clones. The sequencing input was peripheral blood. The receptors here all came from a man older than 75 with acute or convalescent COVID-19.

The rearrangement uses TRBV10-2 and TRBJ1-5; D unresolved. In germline, CDR1 is WSHSY, CDR2 SAAADI. This CDR3 is built from 12 residues. Trimming pared 6 bases from V and 5 bases from J, leaving 8 bases between. The CDR3 loop is CASRGRDQPQHF. The CDR3 DNA reads as TGCGCCAGCAGGGGGAGGGATCAGCCCCAGCATTTT.

The CDR3, as DNA: TGCAGCGTTGTTCTCGGGACAGGGGGTTCGGAGACCCAGTACTTC. This translates into CSVVLGTGGSETQYF. This chain joins TRBV29-1 and TRBJ2-5; 11 bases fit TRBD1. CDR3 length: 15 amino acids. Germline CDR1 SQVTM, CDR2 ANQGSEA. J gave up 5 bases and V 4 bases, and 9 bases lay outside the gene matches.

J is TRBJ2-5 and V is TRBV19; TRBD1 agrees at 9 bases. Trimming at V came to 5 bases and at J to 4 bases, leaving 14 bases not matched to a gene. This CDR3 is 17 amino acids long. Germline V gene sequence: CDR1 LNHDA, CDR2 SQIVND (reference sequence). The CDR3 region has the DNA TGTGCCAGTAGTCTAACCGGGGACAGGGCTGCGGGAGAGACCCAGTACTTC. Protein: CASSLTGDRAAGETQYF.

The chain carries TRBV19 and TRBJ2-3; 15 bases line up with TRBD2. This CDR3 spans 20 amino acids. Unmatched junction bases numbered 10, after V lost 3 bases and J lost 0 bases. Germline CDR1 LNHDA, CDR2 SQIVND (reference sequence). CDR3 sequence: CASSMGLAGGQRTSTDTQYF. The CDR3 coding sequence is TGTGCCAGTAGTATGGGACTAGCGGGGGGTCAAAGAACTAGCACAGATACGCAGTATTTT.

The DNA of the CDR3 is TGTGCCAGCGGTCCAGGGGGCACAGATACGCAGTATTTT. It yields the protein CASGPGGTDTQYF. This chain joins TRBV6-1 and TRBJ2-3, with D possibly matching TRBD1 (6 bases). Germline CDR1 MNHNS, CDR2 SASEGT. The CDR3 contains 13 residues. Trimming took 8 bases from V and 1 from J, leaving 10 bases between them.

This rearrangement joins TRBV18 to TRBJ2-5, with 12 bases aligning to TRBD1. Germline lookup yields CDR1 KGHSH and CDR2 LQKENI. V shed 3 bases and J 3 bases; nucleotides not matched to a gene: 2. The CDR3 has 15 amino acids. CDR3 residues: CASSPGTGGEETQYF. CDR3 DNA sequence: TGTGCCAGCTCACCGGGGACAGGGGGCGAAGAGACCCAGTACTTC.

This chain links TRBV12-5 with TRBJ2-7; 7 nucleotides align to TRBD1. The germline gives CDR1 LGHNT, CDR2 FRNRAP. V lost 7 bases, J lost 2 bases, and 8 bases stayed unmatched. The CDR3 has 14 residues. The CDR3 region has the DNA TGTGCTAGTGCCGACGACAGGGTACCCTACGAGCAGTACTTC. Amino acid sequence: CASADDRVPYEQYF.

The V gene is TRBV6-5, the J gene TRBJ1-2; 7 positions match TRBD1. J lost 2 bases, V lost 1 base, and 4 bases had no gene match. This CDR3 contains 15 residues. Germline CDR1 reads MNHEY; CDR2 reads SVGAGI. As DNA, the CDR3 is TGTGCCAGCAGTTACTTAGGGGGCGCAAACTATGGCTACACCTTC. Translation gives CASSYLGGANYGYTF.

The chain joins TRBV28 to TRBJ1-1, with D unresolved. In germline, CDR1 is MDHEN, CDR2 SYDVKM. This CDR3 region has 13 residues. The V end was cut by 4 bases, the J end by 8 bases, with 14 bases between. This CDR3 is CASSSSGSQEAFF. CDR3 nucleotide sequence: TGTGCCAGCAGTTCCTCAGGATCTCAAGAAGCTTTCTTT.

This chain uses TRBV19 with TRBJ1-2, with 7 bases that match TRBD1. The CDR3 covers 15 residues. Germline assignment: CDR1 LNHDA and CDR2 SQIVND (reference sequence). V shed 6 bases and J 4 bases; nucleotides not matched to a gene: 11. The CDR3 loop is CASRNRDSLFYGYTF. The CDR3 DNA is TGTGCCAGTAGAAACCGGGACAGCCTCTTCTATGGCTACACCTTC.

The chain carries TRBV18 and TRBJ1-2; 8 bases align to TRBD1. This CDR3 comprises 16 residues. Unmatched junction bases numbered 3, after V lost 0 bases and J lost 0 bases. CDR1 is KGHSH and CDR2 is LQKENI in the germline V gene. The DNA for the CDR3 is TGTGCCAGCTCACCACCGGACAGGGTGTCTAACTATGGCTACACCTTC. Translated: CASSPPDRVSNYGYTF. Variable domain in full (rest from reference TRBV18 and TRBJ1-2): NAGVMQNPRHLVRRRGQEARLRCSPMKGHSHVYWYRQLPEEGLKFMVYLQKENIIDESGMPKERFSAEFPKEGPSILRIQQVVRGDSAAYFCASSPPDRVSNYGYTFGSGTRLTVV.

This chain links TRBV6-5 with TRBJ1-4; a weak D match, TRBD1 (6 bases). The CDR3 has 15 amino acids. V was trimmed by 6 bases and J by 0 bases, leaving 11 bases between them. The germline V gene has CDR1 MNHEY and CDR2 SVGAGI. CDR3 region: CASSRQAATNEKLFF. CDR3 in DNA: TGTGCCAGCAGCCGACAGGCCGCAACTAATGAAAAACTGTTTTTT.

This chain joins TRBV5-1 and TRBJ1-1; 8 bases line up with TRBD1. V lost 3 bases to trimming and J lost 4 bases; unmatched junction nucleotides: 5. The CDR3 is made up of 14 amino acids. From germline, CDR1 is SGHRS and CDR2 YFSETQ. CDR3 amino acids: CASSSDRAITEAFF. The CDR3 DNA reads as TGCGCCAGCAGCTCGGACAGGGCGATCACTGAAGCTTTCTTT.

The genes are TRBV5-1 and TRBJ1-1; D gene ambiguous. This CDR3 spans 11 amino acids. Germline CDR1 is SGHRS and CDR2 is YFSETQ. V lost 5 bases to trimming and J lost 11 bases, with 13 bases between them. In DNA form, the CDR3 reads TGCGCCAGCAGGCAGGAGGAGAGGGCTTTCTTT. As protein: CASRQEERAFF.

The V gene is TRBV3-1 (or the pseudogene TRBV3-2), the J gene TRBJ1-2, with D uncertain. The CDR3 extends over 15 amino acids. V was cut by 0 bases and J by 2 bases, with 10 bases left in between. The germline V gene has CDR1 LGHDT and CDR2 YNNKEL (reference sequence). The CDR3 region has the DNA TGTGCCAGCAGCCAAGATGCCCAGGCCAACTATGGCTACACCTTC. It yields the protein CASSQDAQANYGYTF.

The gene calls are TRBV6-1 and TRBJ1-6; D gene unclear. Trimming stripped 0 bases from V and 14 bases from J, with 11 bases between. The germline gives CDR1 MNHNS, CDR2 SASEGT. The CDR3 has 13 residues. Here the CDR3 DNA reads TGTGCCAGCAGTGAAGCGCTTCAGGCCGCCCTCCACTTT. Translated, it gives CASSEALQAALHF.

This sequence joins TRBV3-1 (or the pseudogene TRBV3-2) and TRBJ1-2; D ambiguous. The CDR3 contains 14 residues. With 0 bases removed from V and 4 bases from J, the gap between germline ends came to 9 bases. CDR1 LGHDT and CDR2 YNNKEL come from the germline V gene (reference sequence). CDR3 sequence: CASSQEGATYGYTF. The CDR3 DNA sequence: TGTGCCAGCAGCCAAGAAGGAGCCACCTATGGCTACACCTTC.

Only a few counts were recorded for this clone. This chain connects TRBV7-8 to TRBJ2-7; no clear D. The CDR3 length is 13 residues. From germline, CDR1 is SGHVS and CDR2 FQNEAQ. Trimming shortened V by 3 bases and J by 3 bases, and 9 bases separated the two germline ends. The CDR3 nucleotides are TGTGCCAGCAGCTTGTCCGAACTCTACGAGCAGTACTTC. It yields the protein CASSLSELYEQYF.

This clone was picked up one time. The J gene is TRBJ1-1, the V gene TRBV19; 7 bases fit TRBD1. CDR3 length: 14 residues. V shed 4 bases, J shed 5 bases, and the junction held 7 bases outside the gene matches. CDR1 LNHDA and CDR2 SQIVND come from the germline V gene (reference sequence). CDR3 residues: CASSTRQGRTEAFF. CDR3 nucleotides: TGTGCCAGTAGTACGAGACAGGGAAGGACTGAAGCTTTCTTT.